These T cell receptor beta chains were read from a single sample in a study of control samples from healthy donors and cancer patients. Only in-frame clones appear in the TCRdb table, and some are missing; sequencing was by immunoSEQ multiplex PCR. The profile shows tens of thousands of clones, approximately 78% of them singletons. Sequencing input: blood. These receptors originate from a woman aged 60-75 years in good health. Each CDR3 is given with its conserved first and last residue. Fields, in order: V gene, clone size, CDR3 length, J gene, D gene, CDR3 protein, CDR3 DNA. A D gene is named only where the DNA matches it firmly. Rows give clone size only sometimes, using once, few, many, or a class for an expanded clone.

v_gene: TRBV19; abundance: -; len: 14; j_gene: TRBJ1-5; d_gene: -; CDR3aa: CASSTGPFNQPQHF; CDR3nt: TGTGCCAGTAGTACAGGGCCCTTCAATCAGCCCCAGCATTTT
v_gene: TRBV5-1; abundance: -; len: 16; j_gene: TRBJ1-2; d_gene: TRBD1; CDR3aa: CASSTNPDRRSYGYTF; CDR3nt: TGCGCCAGCAGCACCAACCCGGACAGGCGGAGCTATGGCTACACCTTC
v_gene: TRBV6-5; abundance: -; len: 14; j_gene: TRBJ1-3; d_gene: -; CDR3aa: CASSYRAAGNTIYF; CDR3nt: TGTGCCAGCAGTTACAGGGCTGCGGGAAACACCATATATTTT
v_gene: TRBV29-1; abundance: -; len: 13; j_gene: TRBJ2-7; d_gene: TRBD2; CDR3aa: CSVKAGTSGEQYF; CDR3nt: TGCAGCGTAAAAGCCGGGACTAGCGGCGAGCAGTACTTC
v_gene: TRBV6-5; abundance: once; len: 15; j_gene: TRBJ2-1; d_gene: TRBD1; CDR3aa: CASSPPGQGTNEQFF; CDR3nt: TGTGCCAGCAGTCCACCGGGACAGGGGACCAATGAGCAGTTCTTC
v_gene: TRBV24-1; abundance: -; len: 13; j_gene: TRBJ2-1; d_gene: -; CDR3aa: CATSDLIGNEQFF; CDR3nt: TGTGCCACCAGTGATTTGATCGGAAATGAGCAGTTCTTC
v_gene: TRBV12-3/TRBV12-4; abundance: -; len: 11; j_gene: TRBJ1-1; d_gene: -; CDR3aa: CASSTVTEAFF; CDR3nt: TGTGCCAGCAGTACCGTCACTGAAGCTTTCTTT
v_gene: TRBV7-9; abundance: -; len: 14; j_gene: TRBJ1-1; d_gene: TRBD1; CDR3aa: CASSILYRGSEAFF; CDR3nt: TGTGCCAGCAGCATACTTTACAGGGGGAGTGAAGCTTTCTTT
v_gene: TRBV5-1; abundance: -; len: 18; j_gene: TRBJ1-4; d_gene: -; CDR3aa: CASSLGHAGEGWREKLFF; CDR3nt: TGCGCCAGCAGCTTGGGCCACGCGGGGGAGGGATGGCGTGAAAAACTGTTTTTT
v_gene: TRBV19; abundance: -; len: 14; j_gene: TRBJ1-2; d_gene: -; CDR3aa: CASRNRTVLYGYTF; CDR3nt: TGTGCCAGTAGGAACCGGACAGTCTTATATGGCTACACCTTC
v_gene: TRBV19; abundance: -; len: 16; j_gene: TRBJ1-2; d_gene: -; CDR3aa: CASSSPPNRSPYGYTF; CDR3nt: TGTGCCAGTAGTAGCCCACCCAACAGGTCGCCTTATGGCTACACCTTC
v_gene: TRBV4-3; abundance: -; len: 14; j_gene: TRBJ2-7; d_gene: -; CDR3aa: CASSQEFGGLEQYF; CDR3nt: TGCGCCAGCAGCCAAGAATTTGGGGGGCTCGAGCAGTACTTC
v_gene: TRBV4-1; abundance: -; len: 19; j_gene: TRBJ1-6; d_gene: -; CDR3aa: CASSQDIPVGGAYNSPLHF; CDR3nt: TGCGCCAGCAGCCAAGATATCCCAGTGGGGGGGGCCTATAATTCACCCCTCCACTTT
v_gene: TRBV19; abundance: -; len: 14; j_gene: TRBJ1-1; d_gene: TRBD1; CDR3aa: CASSWGQLNTEAFF; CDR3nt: TGTGCCAGTAGTTGGGGACAGCTGAACACTGAAGCTTTCTTT
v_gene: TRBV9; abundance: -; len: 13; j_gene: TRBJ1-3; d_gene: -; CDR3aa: CASSVEEGNTIYF; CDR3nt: TGTGCCAGCAGCGTAGAAGAGGGAAACACCATATATTTT
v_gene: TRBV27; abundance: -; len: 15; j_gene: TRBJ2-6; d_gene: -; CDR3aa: CASSLWGSGANVLTF; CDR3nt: TGTGCCAGCAGTTTATGGGGTTCTGGGGCCAACGTCCTGACTTTC
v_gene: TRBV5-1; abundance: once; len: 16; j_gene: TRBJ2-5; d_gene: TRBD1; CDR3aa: CASSRVPGQGSMPQYF; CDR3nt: TGCGCCAGCAGCCGAGTCCCGGGACAGGGATCAATGCCCCAGTACTTC
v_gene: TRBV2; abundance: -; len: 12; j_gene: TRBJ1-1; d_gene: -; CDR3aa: CASQLMNTEAFF; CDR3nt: TGTGCCAGCCAACTCATGAACACTGAAGCTTTCTTT
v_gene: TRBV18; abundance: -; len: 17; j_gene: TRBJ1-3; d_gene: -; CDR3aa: CASSPLQGAISGNTIYF; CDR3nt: TGTGCCAGCTCACCACTTCAGGGTGCTATCTCTGGAAACACCATATATTTT
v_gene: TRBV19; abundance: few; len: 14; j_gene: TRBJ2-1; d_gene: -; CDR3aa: CASKQEPASDEQFF; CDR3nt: TGTGCCAGTAAACAGGAGCCAGCAAGCGATGAGCAGTTCTTC
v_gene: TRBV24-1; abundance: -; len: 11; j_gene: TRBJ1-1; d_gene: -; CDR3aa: CATSDLAQAFF; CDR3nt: TGTGCCACCAGTGATCTAGCACAAGCTTTCTTT
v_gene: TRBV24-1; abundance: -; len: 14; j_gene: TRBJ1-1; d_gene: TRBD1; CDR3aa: CATRETGGNTEAFF; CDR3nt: TGTGCCACCAGGGAGACAGGGGGGAATACTGAAGCTTTCTTT
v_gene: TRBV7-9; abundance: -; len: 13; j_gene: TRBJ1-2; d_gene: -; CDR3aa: CASSLIQGYGYTF; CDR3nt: TGTGCCAGCAGCTTAATTCAGGGGTATGGCTACACCTTC
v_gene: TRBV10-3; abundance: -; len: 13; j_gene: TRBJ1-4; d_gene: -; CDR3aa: CAISEQDNEKLFF; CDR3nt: TGTGCCATCAGTGAACAGGATAATGAAAAACTGTTTTTT
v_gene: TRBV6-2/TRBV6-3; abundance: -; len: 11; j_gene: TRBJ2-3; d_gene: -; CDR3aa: CASSKRDTQYF; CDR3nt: TGTGCCAGCAGCAAACGGGATACGCAGTATTTT
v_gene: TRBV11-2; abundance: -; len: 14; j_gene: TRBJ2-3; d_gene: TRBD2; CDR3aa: CASSFPGGTDTQYF; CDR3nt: TGTGCCAGCAGCTTTCCGGGGGGGACAGATACGCAGTATTTT
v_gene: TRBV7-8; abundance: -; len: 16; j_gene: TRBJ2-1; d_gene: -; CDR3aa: CASSLAGAGINNEQFF; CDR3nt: TGTGCCAGCAGCTTAGCCGGGGCGGGGATTAACAATGAGCAGTTCTTC
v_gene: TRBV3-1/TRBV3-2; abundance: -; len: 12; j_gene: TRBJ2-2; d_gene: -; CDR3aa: CASSQDFGELFF; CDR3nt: TGTGCCAGCAGCCAAGATTTCGGGGAGCTGTTTTTT
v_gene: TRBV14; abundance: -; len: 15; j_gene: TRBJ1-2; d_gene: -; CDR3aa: CASSQEVPGEGGYTF; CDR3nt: TGTGCCAGCAGCCAAGAGGTACCAGGGGAGGGCGGCTACACCTTC
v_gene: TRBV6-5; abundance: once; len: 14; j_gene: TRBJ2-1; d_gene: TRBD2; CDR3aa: CASSYRTSLNEQFF; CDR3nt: TGTGCCAGCAGTTACCGGACTAGCCTGAATGAGCAGTTCTTC
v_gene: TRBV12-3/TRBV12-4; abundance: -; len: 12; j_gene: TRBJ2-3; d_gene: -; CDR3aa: CASSLPTDTQYF; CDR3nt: TGTGCCAGCAGTTTGCCGACAGATACGCAGTATTTT
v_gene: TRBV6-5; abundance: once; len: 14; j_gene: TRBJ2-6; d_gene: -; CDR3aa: CASSYGAGANVLTF; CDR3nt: TGTGCCAGCAGTTACGGGGCTGGGGCCAACGTCCTGACTTTC
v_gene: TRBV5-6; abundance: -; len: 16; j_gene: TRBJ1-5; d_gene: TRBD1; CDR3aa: CASSFGGEGGPQPQHF; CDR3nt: TGTGCCAGCAGCTTTGGGGGCGAAGGGGGCCCTCAGCCCCAGCATTTT
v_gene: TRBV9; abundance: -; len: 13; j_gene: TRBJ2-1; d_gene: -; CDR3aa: CATSTGTHNEQFF; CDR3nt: TGTGCCACCTCCACCGGGACCCACAATGAGCAGTTCTTC
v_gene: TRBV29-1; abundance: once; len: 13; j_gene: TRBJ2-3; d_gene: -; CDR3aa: CSVWQAASDTQYF; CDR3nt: TGCAGCGTTTGGCAGGCGGCGTCAGATACGCAGTATTTT
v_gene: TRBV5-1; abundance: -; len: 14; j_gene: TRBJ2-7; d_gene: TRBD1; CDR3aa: CASSAGQEVNEQYF; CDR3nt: TGCGCCAGCAGCGCCGGACAGGAAGTCAACGAGCAGTACTTC
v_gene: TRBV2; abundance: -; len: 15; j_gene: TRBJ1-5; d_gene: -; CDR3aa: CASSEFAQMNQPQHF; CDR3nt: TGTGCCAGCAGTGAATTCGCACAGATGAATCAGCCCCAGCATTTT
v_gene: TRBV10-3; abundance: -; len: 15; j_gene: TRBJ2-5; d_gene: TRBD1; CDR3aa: CAISGLAGTVETQYF; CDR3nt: TGTGCCATCAGTGGCTTAGCCGGGACAGTAGAGACCCAGTACTTC
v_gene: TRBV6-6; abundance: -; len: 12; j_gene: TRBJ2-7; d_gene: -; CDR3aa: CASRSTGYEQYF; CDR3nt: TGTGCCAGCAGAAGTACAGGGTACGAGCAGTACTTC
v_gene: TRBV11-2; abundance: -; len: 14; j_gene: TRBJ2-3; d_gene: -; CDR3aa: CASSFGLSTDTQYF; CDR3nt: TGTGCCAGCAGCTTTGGACTTTCCACAGATACGCAGTATTTT